These 22 T cell receptor beta chains originate from one sample sequenced in a study of shared clonotypes between healthy human individuals (dated by TCRdb to 2018 to 2021). The method behind the library was the immunoSEQ multiplex PCR assay. This immuneACCESS table, as held by TCRdb, lists in-frame sequences with V and J called but not all clones. Of the missing ones, under half trace to an unresolved V gene in checked studies; the others have no known cause. In this sample the table shows nearly 2 million clones, about 94% of which occur a single time. Clones ranked in the top ten supply 1.2% of the sample. For the CD8 naive samples, CD45RO-negative cells were positively selected for CCR7, yielding a CD45RA+CCR7+ population from which TemRA cells were excluded. Specimen: naive CD8+ T cells sorted from blood. In light of the paper, this sample's cell subset or site label describes: CD45RA+CCR7+. These receptors came from a man aged 18-30 years in good health.

With regard to this clone: The sample holds other DNA sequences that translate to the same CDR3. This rearrangement joins TRBV7-3 to TRBJ1-1, with D uncertain. V gave up 1 base and J gave up 1 base, with 7 bases separating them. The CDR3 runs to 14 residues. The germline V gene encodes CDR1 SGHTA and CDR2 FQGTGA. The CDR3 coding sequence is TGTGCCAGCAGCTTAATGGGCGGGAACACTGAAGCTTTCTTT. It is translated as CASSLMGGNTEAFF.

The chain employs TRBV6-5 and TRBJ1-1; the D gene is possibly TRBD1 (6 bases). CDR3 length: 16 residues. CDR1 is MNHEY and CDR2 is SVGAGI in the germline V gene. Trimming removed 0 bases at V and 4 bases at J, with 15 bases between. The DNA of the CDR3 is TGTGCCAGCAGTTACTCGGCAGGGGAGATCGGCACTGAAGCTTTCTTT. Translation: CASSYSAGEIGTEAFF.

The chain carries TRBV4-1 and TRBJ2-5; 7 positions match TRBD1. This CDR3 comprises 15 residues. Germline V lookup: CDR1 MGHRA, CDR2 YSYEKL. V trimming: 0 bases; J trimming: 4 bases; junction bases outside the gene matches: 5. Here the CDR3 DNA reads TGCGCCAGCAGCCAAGAGGGGACAGCATTAGAGACCCAGTACTTC. Amino acids: CASSQEGTALETQYF.

Comment on this clone: The same CDR3 is also encoded by other DNA sequences in this sample. The chain uses TRBV19 and TRBJ1-5, with no clear D. Trimming pared 3 bases from V and 0 bases from J, leaving 9 bases between. Germline lookup yields CDR1 LNHDA and CDR2 SQIVND (reference sequence). The CDR3 consists of 15 residues. The CDR3 region is CASSIGAYSNQPQHF. The CDR3 DNA follows: TGTGCCAGTAGTATTGGAGCTTATAGCAATCAGCCCCAGCATTTT.

The genes are TRBV7-9 and TRBJ1-2, with D unclear. V lost 1 base and J lost 5, with 11 bases in between. The germline V gene encodes CDR1 SEHNR and CDR2 FQNEAQ (reference sequence). The CDR3 length is 14 residues. CDR3: CASSLDSLGYGYTF. The CDR3 bases are TGTGCCAGCAGCTTAGACAGCCTGGGGTATGGCTACACCTTC. Together with reference TRBV7-9 and TRBJ1-2, the CDR3 gives the full variable domain: DTGVSQNPRHKITKRGQNVTFRCDPISEHNRLYWYRQTLGQGPEFLTYFQNEAQLEKSRLLSDRFSAERPKGSFSTLEIQRTEQGDSAMYLCASSLDSLGYGYTFGSGTRLTVV.

The chain combines TRBV6-1 with TRBJ2-3; a possible D gene is TRBD2 (6 bases). V lost 2 bases, J lost 4 bases, and 13 bases lay in between. The germline V gene has CDR1 MNHNS and CDR2 SASEGT. The CDR3 length is 15 residues. Here the CDR3 DNA reads TGTGCCAGCAGTGAAAAGGGCGGGGACCCAGATACGCAGTATTTT. Translated, it gives CASSEKGGDPDTQYF.

The chain is built from TRBV5-1 and TRBJ2-5; TRBD2 agrees at 9 bases. Per the germline V gene, CDR1 is SGHRS and CDR2 is YFSETQ. The V gene end was trimmed by 6 bases and the J gene end by 1 base; junction bases not matched to a gene: 7. This CDR3 region has 15 residues. The CDR3 DNA follows: TGCGCCAGCACATTCGGGCGGGAGGGCCAAGAGACCCAGTACTTC. Its translation is CASTFGREGQETQYF.

The CDR3 sequence: CASSEQGVTEAFF. CDR3 in DNA: TGTGCCAGCAGTGAACAGGGGGTCACTGAAGCTTTCTTT. The genes are TRBV2 and TRBJ1-1; TRBD1 agrees at 7 bases. The CDR3 contains 13 residues. Unmatched junction bases numbered 1, after V lost 2 bases and J lost 4 bases. CDR1 is SNHLY, CDR2 FYNNEI, per germline.

Concerning this clone: The identical CDR3 is also encoded by other nucleotide sequences in the sample. The rearrangement joins TRBV10-3 to TRBJ2-5; TRBD1 agrees at 7 bases. The CDR3 has 13 residues. The germline V gene has CDR1 ENHRY and CDR2 SYGVKD. Losses at the gene ends were 6 bases for V and 1 base for J; bases not matched to a gene: 2. CDR3 sequence: CAISGDSQETQYF. The CDR3 nucleotides read TGTGCCATCAGCGGGGACAGCCAAGAGACCCAGTACTTC.

V is TRBV21-1 and J is TRBJ1-5; the DNA was not used to check the table's D call, TRBD1. TRBV21-1 is given as a pseudogene. CDR3 length: 20 amino acids. CDR3 region: CASSPRVGAGPYYSNQPQHF. CDR3 sequence (DNA): TGTGCCAGCAGCCCCCGGGTGGGGGCAGGACCCTATTATAGCAATCAGCCCCAGCATTTT.

The CDR3 DNA reads as TGTGCCATTGACAGACCGAACACTGAAGCTTTCTTT. Amino acids: CAIDRPNTEAFF. The rearrangement links TRBV30 to TRBJ1-1, with D maybe TRBD1 (5 bases). The CDR3 loop spans 12 amino acids. V was clipped by 8 bases and J by 1 base, with 11 bases between them. Germline values: CDR1 GTSNPN, CDR2 SVGIG (reference sequence). Full variable domain (missing parts from reference TRBV30 and TRBJ1-1): SQTIHQWPATLVQPVGSPLSLECTVEGTSNPNLYWYRQAAGRGLQLLFYSVGIGQISSEVPQNLSASRPQDRQFILSSKKLLLSDSGFYLCAIDRPNTEAFFGQGTRLTVV.

V usage is TRBV5-6 and J usage is TRBJ2-5; 8 nucleotides line up with TRBD1. Near its end, the DNA agrees better with TRBJ2-7, so the J call may be wrong. CDR1 SGHDT and CDR2 YYEEEE come from the germline V gene. The CDR3 runs to 14 residues. CDR3: CASSTDDRGHEQYF. The CDR3 coding sequence is TGTGCCAGCAGCACCGACGACAGGGGCCACGAGCAGTACTTC.

The V gene is TRBV5-1, the J gene TRBJ1-2; D possibly corresponds to TRBD1 (6 bases). Deletions cut 4 bases from V and 6 bases from J, with 28 bases between. The germline V gene encodes CDR1 SGHRS and CDR2 YFSETQ. There are 18 residues in the CDR3. This chain's CDR3 is CASSHIPGTTPYPDGYTF. CDR3 bases: TGCGCCAGCAGCCACATTCCCGGGACAACGCCGTATCCTGATGGCTACACCTTC.

On this clone itself: The same CDR3 is also encoded by other DNA sequences in this sample. V and J are TRBV29-1 and TRBJ1-2; TRBD1 is a possible D gene (5 bases). The CDR3 length is 12 residues. CDR1 is SQVTM, CDR2 ANQGSEA, per germline. The V gene lost 2 bases and the J gene lost 3 bases, with 7 bases spanning the gap. As DNA, the CDR3 is TGCAGCGTTGAACAGGGCTACTATGGCTACACCTTC. This sequence encodes CSVEQGYYGYTF.

The gene calls are TRBV4-1 and TRBJ2-1; 8 bases are shared with TRBD1. Germline CDR1 reads MGHRA; CDR2 reads YSYEKL. CDR3 length: 16 amino acids. The V and J ends lost 4 bases and 5 bases, in that order; junction bases with no gene match: 10. Written as DNA, the CDR3 is TGCGCCAGCAGCCCTTATGACAGGGGAGAGAACAATGAGCAGTTCTTC. Protein sequence: CASSPYDRGENNEQFF.

The chain carries TRBV5-1 and TRBJ2-3, with 7 bases aligning to TRBD2. Germline V CDR1 and CDR2: SGHRS, YFSETQ. J lost 0 bases, V lost 4 bases, and 11 bases had no gene match. This CDR3 is built from 17 residues. The chain's CDR3 is CASSPIWSGESTDTQYF. The CDR3 DNA sequence: TGCGCCAGCAGCCCAATATGGAGCGGGGAGAGCACAGATACGCAGTATTTT.

The chain recombines TRBV21-1 with TRBJ2-2; whether TRBD1, the table's D call, matches the DNA was not checked. TRBV21-1 is given as a pseudogene. The CDR3 consists of 15 residues. The CDR3 loop reads CASSKVQGSTGELFF. The CDR3 bases are TGTGCCAGCAGCAAAGTACAGGGAAGCACCGGGGAGCTGTTTTTT.

The gene calls are TRBV27 and TRBJ2-7, with 8 nucleotides matching TRBD1. The CDR3 is 14 amino acids. The junction had 10 bases not matched to a gene; V was cut back by 7 bases and J by 5 bases. From germline, CDR1 is MNHEY and CDR2 SMNVEV (reference sequence). The CDR3 DNA reads TGTGCCAGCACCCGAACAGGGGGAGTAGACGAGCAGTACTTC. Translated: CASTRTGGVDEQYF.

The gene calls are TRBV7-9 and TRBJ2-3, with 12 nucleotides matching TRBD2. The CDR3 sequence is 16 residues long. Germline lookup yields CDR1 SEHNR and CDR2 FQNEAQ (reference sequence). The trim removed 5 bases at V and 2 bases at J, leaving 5 bases unmatched. CDR3 region: CASSATSGGSTDTQYF. CDR3 nucleotides: TGTGCCAGCAGCGCTACTAGCGGGGGGTCCACAGATACGCAGTATTTT.

This clone was seen only a few times. The genes are TRBV5-3 and TRBJ1-5, with 8 bases that match TRBD1. TRBV5-3 is recorded as an ORF, its role being uncertain. The CDR3 runs 15 residues. V trimming: 5 bases; J trimming: 4 bases; junction bases outside the gene matches: 8. CDR3 protein: CARSLGTGENQPQHF. The CDR3 DNA reads as TGTGCCAGAAGTCTGGGGACAGGTGAAAATCAGCCCCAGCATTTT.

The chain recombines TRBV30 with TRBJ2-5; the D is unclear. The CDR3 covers 12 residues. V lost 4 bases and J 5 bases, leaving 11 bases between the germline ends. CDR1 is GTSNPN and CDR2 is SVGIG in the germline V gene (reference sequence). DNA for the CDR3: TGTGCCTGGAATATGGACGGGGAGACCCAGTACTTC. This codes for CAWNMDGETQYF.

In regard to this clone: Compared with germline, one end of the junction differs, possibly owing to a read error. The chain uses TRBV27 and TRBJ2-7; D is perhaps TRBD1 (6 bases). The germline CDR1 and CDR2 sequences are MNHEY and SMNVEV (reference sequence). The CDR3 extends over 14 amino acids. CDR3 region: CASSPTGTSTLRDF. CDR3 nucleotide sequence: TGTGCCAGCAGCCCCACCGGGACAAGTACTTTAAGGGACTTC.